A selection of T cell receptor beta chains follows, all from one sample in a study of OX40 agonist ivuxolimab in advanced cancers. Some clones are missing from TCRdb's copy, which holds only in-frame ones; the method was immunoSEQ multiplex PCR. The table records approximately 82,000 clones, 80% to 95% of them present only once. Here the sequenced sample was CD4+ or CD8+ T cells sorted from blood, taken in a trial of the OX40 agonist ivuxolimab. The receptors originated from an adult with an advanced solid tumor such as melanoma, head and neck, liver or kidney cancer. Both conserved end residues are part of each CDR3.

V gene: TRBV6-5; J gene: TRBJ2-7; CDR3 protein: CASSYSGFRGSYEQYF
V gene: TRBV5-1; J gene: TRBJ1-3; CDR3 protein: CASSTQMGTSGNTIYF
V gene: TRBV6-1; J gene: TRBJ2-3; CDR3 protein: CASSETIPDTQYF
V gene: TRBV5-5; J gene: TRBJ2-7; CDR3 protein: CASSLVPRTYEQYF
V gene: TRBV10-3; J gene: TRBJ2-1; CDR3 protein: CATLSGGLAYNEQFF
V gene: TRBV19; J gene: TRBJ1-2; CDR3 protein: CASSIDRGYYGYTF
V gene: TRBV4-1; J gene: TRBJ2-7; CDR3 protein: CASSQTGPLYEQYF
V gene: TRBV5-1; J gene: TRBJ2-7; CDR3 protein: CASSLPTAVSYEQYF
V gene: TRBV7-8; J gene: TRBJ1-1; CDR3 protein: CASSFGAAEAFF
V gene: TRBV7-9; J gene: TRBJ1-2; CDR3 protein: CASSPGTGGVFNYGYTF
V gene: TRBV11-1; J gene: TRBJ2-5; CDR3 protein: CASSREGGARWETQYF
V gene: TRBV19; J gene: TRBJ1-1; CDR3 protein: CASSGRTATQAFF
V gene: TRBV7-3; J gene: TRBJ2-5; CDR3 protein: CASSLLASETQYF
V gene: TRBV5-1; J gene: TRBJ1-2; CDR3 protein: CASSLQGGIDYGYTF
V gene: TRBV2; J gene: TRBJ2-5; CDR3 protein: CASSEARGEKETQYF
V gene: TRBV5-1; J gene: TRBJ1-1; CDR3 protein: CASSIRTGRNTEAFF
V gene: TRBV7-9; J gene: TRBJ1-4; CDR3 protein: CASSLERGAGEKLFF
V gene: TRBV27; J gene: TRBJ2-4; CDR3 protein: CASRAGPPMDKNIQYF
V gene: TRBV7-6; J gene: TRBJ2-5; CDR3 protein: CASSLVVTSGRGETQYF
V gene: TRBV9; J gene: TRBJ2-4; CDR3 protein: CASSVAGGNIQYF
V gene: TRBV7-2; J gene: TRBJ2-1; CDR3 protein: CASSLDPSGWYNEQFF
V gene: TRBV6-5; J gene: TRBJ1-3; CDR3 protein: CAGSPRTNSGNTIYF
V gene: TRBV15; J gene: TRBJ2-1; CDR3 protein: CATSRVGYRDSYNEQFF
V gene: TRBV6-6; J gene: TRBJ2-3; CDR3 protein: CASRNGGAPDTQYF
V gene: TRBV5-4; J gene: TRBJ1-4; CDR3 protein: CASSLGQGVRDEKLFF
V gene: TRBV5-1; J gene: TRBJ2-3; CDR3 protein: CASGELGTDTQYF
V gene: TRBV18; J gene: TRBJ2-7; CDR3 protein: CASSPLPGRTYEQYF
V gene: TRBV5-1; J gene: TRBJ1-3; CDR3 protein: CASSPSVAGNTIYF
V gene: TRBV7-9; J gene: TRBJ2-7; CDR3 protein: CASSANRYEQYF
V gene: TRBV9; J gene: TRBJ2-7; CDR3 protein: CASSAGTGQYDEQYF
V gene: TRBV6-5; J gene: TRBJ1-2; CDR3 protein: CASSSSGGAHYGYTF
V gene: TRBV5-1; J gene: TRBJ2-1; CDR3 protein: CASRQGTGNNEQFF
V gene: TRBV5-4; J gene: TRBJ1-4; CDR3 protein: CASSPGQTPEKLFF
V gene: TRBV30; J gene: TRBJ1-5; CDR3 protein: CAWSKGASDNQPQHF
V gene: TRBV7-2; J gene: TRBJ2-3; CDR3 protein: CASSHPGPTDTQYF
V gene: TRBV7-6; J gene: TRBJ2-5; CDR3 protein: CASSLVRLAGQETQYF
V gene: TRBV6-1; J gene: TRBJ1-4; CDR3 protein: CASSARGTGNEKLFF
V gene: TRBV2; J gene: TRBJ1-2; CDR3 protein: CASSDDGYGYTF
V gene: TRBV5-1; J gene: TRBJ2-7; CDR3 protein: CASSLVGEQYF
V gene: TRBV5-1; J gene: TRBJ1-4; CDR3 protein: CASSLAPSLNEKLFF
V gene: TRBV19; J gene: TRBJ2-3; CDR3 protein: CASSVGQVTDTQYF
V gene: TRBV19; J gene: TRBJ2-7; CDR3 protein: CASNERGSSYEQYF